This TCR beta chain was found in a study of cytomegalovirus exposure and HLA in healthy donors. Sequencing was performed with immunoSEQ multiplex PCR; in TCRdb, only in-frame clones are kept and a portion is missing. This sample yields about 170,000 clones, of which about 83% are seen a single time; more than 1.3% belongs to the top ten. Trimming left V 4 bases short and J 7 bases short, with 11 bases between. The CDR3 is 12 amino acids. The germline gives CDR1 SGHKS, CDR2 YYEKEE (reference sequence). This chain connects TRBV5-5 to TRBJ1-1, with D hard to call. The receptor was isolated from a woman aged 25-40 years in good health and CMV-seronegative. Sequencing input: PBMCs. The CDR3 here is CASSPLSLEAFF. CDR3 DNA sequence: TGTGCCAGCAGCCCCCTCTCTCTTGAAGCTTTCTTT.